A single sample gave rise to the 8 T cell receptor beta chains below, sequenced in a study of blood T cell repertoires in COVID-19. TCRdb keeps only in-frame clones here, not all; method: immunoSEQ multiplex PCR. Found here are about 280,000 clones, 90% of them singletons; the top ten hold less than 2%. The sequenced sample was PBMCs or T cells enriched from blood (not recorded which). The source is a woman under 30 with acute COVID-19.

This chain connects TRBV10-1 to TRBJ2-7; D gene ambiguous. CDR1 and CDR2 (germline): WNHNN, SYGVQD (reference sequence). V was clipped by 2 bases and J by 1 base, with 9 bases between them. This CDR3 region has 14 residues. As DNA, the CDR3 is TGCGCCAGCAGTGAGAACTTAGAATCCTACGAGCAGTACTTC. It yields the protein CASSENLESYEQYF.

This chain uses TRBV19 with TRBJ2-2; 11 bases line up with TRBD2. V lost 2 bases and J lost 1; bases outside the gene matches: 6. Germline V gene data show CDR1 as LNHDA and CDR2 as SQIVND (reference sequence). This CDR3 comprises 18 residues. CDR3 DNA sequence: TGTGCCAGTAGTATACCGGGACTAGCGGTCCTGAACACCGGGGAGCTGTTTTTT. Protein product: CASSIPGLAVLNTGELFF.

The chain joins TRBV5-1 to TRBJ1-6; 10 bases agree with TRBD1. This CDR3 has 15 residues. Germline V gene data show CDR1 as SGHRS and CDR2 as YFSETQ. Germline trimming cut 4 bases from V and 6 bases from J; bases unmatched to any gene: 4. Written as DNA, the CDR3 is TGCGCCAGCAGCCGAGACAGGGGGCCTAATTCACCCCTCCACTTT. Its protein product is CASSRDRGPNSPLHF.

CDR3 amino acids: CASSDADNEQFF. In DNA, the CDR3 is TGTGCCAGCAGCGACGCAGACAATGAGCAGTTCTTC. The chain recombines TRBV9 with TRBJ2-1; no clear D. The germline V gene encodes CDR1 SGDLS and CDR2 YYNGEE. The V end lost 3 bases, the J end lost 5 bases, and 6 bases lay between the germline ends. The CDR3 totals 12 residues.

The V gene is TRBV5-5, the J gene TRBJ1-6, with D maybe TRBD1 (5 bases). Germline V gene lookup returns CDR1 SGHKS and CDR2 YYEKEE (reference sequence). This CDR3 spans 14 amino acids. Trimming stripped 4 bases from V and 4 bases from J, with 9 bases between. Here the CDR3 DNA reads TGTGCCAGCAGCCGTGACAGTTATAATTCACCCCTCCACTTT. Encoded protein: CASSRDSYNSPLHF.

This clone has a single count. This rearrangement joins TRBV5-8 to TRBJ2-1, with D perhaps matching TRBD2 (5 bases). V shed 6 bases and J shed 5 bases, with 15 bases lying between them. The germline gives CDR1 SGHTS, CDR2 YDEGEE. The CDR3 sequence is 14 residues long. Here the CDR3 reads CASKGGLVNNEQFF. The CDR3 nucleotides read TGTGCCAGCAAAGGCGGGCTCGTGAACAATGAGCAGTTCTTC.

V and J are TRBV24-1 and TRBJ2-3; 7 bases are shared with TRBD2. V was pared by 5 bases and J by 5 bases, with 0 bases of the junction left unmatched. Germline V lookup: CDR1 KGHDR, CDR2 SFDVKD. The CDR3 sequence is 12 residues long. CDR3 sequence: CATSGGGDTQYF. The CDR3 DNA reads as TGTGCCACCAGTGGGGGGGGAGATACGCAGTATTTT.

This chain joins TRBV28 and TRBJ1-6, with 7 bases fitting TRBD1. J was trimmed by 5 bases and V by 5 bases; bases with no gene match: 3. CDR1 is MDHEN and CDR2 is SYDVKM in the germline V gene. The CDR3 sequence is 14 residues long. The DNA for the CDR3 is TGTGCCAGCAGTGTGGGGACAGATAATTCACCCCTCCACTTT. Encoded protein: CASSVGTDNSPLHF.